The subject of this entry is one T cell receptor (beta chain). In germline, CDR1 is SGHVS, CDR2 FNYEAQ. The CDR3 has 13 amino acids. Between the trimmed V and J ends, which lost 5 bases and 2 bases, there was a span of 10 bases. Using its own MiXCR run on the RACE reads, TCRdb lists one record per CDR3 protein. The sample carries 100,000 to 150,000 distinct CDR3 sequences, around 13% recorded once. This sample stems from a study of human T cells and chemical hapten exposure. On the study more broadly: Throughout a study of 20 to 25 weeks, patients underwent weekly scalp administration of diphenylcyclopropenone doses. Patch testing placed 0.01% DPC on the upper back, with readings at 6 days. Enrolled patients were predominantly female and had alopecia areata, totalis or universalis.

Time point noted: patch test 1, 2 weeks after DPC sensitization. Specified treatment: therapeutic diphenylcyclopropenone sensitization with weekly scalp DPC. Ahead of each patch test application, blood was drawn. Sequences were derived from whole blood, sampled in connection with sensitization to the hapten diphenylcyclopropenone (DPC). The rearrangement joins TRBV7-6 to TRBJ2-7; perhaps TRBD1 as D (6 bases). The clonotype comes from a man in his late teens or twenties with alopecia areata. Some clones in this sample may be carry-over from other donors' samples. The CDR3 DNA is TGTGCCAGCAGCCGAGGACAGCCCTACGAGCAGTACTTC. The encoded protein is CASSRGQPYEQYF. The variable domain in full, completed from reference TRBV7-6 and TRBJ2-7, reads GAGVSQSPRYKVTKRGQDVALRCDPISGHVSLYWYRQALGQGPEFLTYFNYEAQQDKSGLPNDRFSAERPEGSISTLTIQRTEQRDSAMYRCASSRGQPYEQYFGPGTRLTVT.